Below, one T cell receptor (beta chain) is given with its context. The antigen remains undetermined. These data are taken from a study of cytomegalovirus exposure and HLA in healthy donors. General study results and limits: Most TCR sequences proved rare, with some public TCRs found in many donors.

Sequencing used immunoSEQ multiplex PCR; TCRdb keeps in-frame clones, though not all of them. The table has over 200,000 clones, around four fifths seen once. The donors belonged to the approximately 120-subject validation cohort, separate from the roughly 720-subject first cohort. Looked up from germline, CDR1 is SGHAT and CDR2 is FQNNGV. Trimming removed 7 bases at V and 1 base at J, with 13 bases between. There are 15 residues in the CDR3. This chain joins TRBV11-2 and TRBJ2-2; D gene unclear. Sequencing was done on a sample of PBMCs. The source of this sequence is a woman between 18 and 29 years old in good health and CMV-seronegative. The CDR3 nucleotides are TGTGCCAGCACCCGCAGTCTGAAGAACACCGGGGAGCTGTTTTTT. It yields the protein CASTRSLKNTGELFF.